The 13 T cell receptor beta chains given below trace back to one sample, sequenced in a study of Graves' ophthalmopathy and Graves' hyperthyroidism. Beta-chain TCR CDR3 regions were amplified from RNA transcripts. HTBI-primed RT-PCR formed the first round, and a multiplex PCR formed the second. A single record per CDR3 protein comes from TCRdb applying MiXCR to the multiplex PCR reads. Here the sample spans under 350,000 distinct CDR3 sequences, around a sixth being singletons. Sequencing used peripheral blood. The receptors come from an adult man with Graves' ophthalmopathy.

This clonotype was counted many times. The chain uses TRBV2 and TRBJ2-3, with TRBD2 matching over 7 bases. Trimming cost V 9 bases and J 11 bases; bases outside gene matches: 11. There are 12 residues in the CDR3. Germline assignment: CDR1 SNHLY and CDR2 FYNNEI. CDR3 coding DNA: TGTGCCAGATCTTCTAGCGGCGATTTGCAGTATTTT. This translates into CARSSSGDLQYF.

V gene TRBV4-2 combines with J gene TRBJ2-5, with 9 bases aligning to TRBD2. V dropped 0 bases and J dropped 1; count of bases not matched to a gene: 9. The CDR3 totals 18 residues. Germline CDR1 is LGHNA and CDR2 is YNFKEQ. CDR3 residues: CASSQEGASGERQETQYF. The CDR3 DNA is TGTGCCAGCAGCCAAGAGGGGGCTAGCGGGGAGCGCCAAGAGACCCAGTACTTC.

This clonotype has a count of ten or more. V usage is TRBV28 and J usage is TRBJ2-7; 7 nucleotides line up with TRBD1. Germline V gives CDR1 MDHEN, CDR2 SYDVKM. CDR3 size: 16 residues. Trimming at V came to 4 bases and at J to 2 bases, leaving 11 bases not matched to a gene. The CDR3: CASSYLTGVSAYEQYF. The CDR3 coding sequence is TGTGCCAGCAGTTATCTTACAGGGGTTTCAGCCTACGAGCAGTACTTC.

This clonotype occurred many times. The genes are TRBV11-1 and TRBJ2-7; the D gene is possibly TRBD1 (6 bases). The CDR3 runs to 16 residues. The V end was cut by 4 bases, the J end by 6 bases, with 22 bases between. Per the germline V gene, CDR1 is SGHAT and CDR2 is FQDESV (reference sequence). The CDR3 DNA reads TGTGCCAGCAGCTCCCAATCCCCCACAGGGCCCTCCGAGCAGTACTTC. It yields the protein CASSSQSPTGPSEQYF. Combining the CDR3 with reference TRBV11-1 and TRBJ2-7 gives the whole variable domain EAEVAQSPRYKITEKSQAVAFWCDPISGHATLYWYRQILGQGPELLVQFQDESVVDDSQLPKDRFSAERLKGVDSTLKIQPAELGDSAMYLCASSSQSPTGPSEQYFGPGTRLTVT.

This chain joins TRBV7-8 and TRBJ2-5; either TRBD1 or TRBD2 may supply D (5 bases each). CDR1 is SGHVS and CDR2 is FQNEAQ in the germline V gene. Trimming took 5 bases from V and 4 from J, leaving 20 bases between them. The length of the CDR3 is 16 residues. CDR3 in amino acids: CASSKSGPGTGETQYF. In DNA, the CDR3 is TGTGCCAGCAGCAAAAGTGGGCCCGGGACGGGAGAGACCCAGTACTTC.

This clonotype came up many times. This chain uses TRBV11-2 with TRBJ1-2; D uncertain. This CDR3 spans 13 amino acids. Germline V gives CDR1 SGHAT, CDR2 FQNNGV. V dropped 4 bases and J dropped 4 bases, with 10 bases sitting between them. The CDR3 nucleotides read TGTGCCAGCAGCTCTAGCGCGGTCTATGGCTACACCTTC. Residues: CASSSSAVYGYTF.

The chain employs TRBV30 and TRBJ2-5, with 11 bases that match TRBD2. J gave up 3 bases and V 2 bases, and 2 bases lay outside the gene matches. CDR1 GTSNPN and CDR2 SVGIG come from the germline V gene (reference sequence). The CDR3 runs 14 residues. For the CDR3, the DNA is TGTGCCTGGAGTCGACTAGCGGGAAAAGAGACCCAGTACTTC. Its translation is CAWSRLAGKETQYF.

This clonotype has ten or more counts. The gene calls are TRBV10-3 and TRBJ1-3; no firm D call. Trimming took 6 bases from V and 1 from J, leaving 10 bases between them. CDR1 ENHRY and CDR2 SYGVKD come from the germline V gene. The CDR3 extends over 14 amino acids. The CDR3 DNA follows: TGTGCCATCAGGCCCGACACGTCTGGAAACACCATATATTTT. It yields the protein CAIRPDTSGNTIYF.

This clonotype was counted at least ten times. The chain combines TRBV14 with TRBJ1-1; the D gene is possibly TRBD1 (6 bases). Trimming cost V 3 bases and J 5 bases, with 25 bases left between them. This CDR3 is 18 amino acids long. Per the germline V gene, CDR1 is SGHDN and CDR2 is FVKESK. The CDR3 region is CASSHFARGGSRGTEAFF. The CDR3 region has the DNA TGTGCCAGCAGCCATTTCGCCAGGGGCGGTAGTAGGGGGACTGAAGCTTTCTTT.

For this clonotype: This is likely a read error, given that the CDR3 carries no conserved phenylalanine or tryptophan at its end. CDR3 DNA sequence: TGCGCCAGCAGCTTGGGAACTCCGCTGCGTGAGCAGTTCTTA. Translated: CASSLGTPLREQFL. The chain employs TRBV5-1 and TRBJ2-1; unclear D gene. CDR1 is SGHRS and CDR2 is YFSETQ in the germline V gene. Trimming left V 0 bases short and J 9 bases short, with 13 bases between. The CDR3 has 14 amino acids.

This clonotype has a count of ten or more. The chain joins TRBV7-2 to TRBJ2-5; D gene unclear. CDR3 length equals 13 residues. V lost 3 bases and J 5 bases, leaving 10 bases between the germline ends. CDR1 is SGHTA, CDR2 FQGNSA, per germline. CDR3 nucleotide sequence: TGTGCCAGCAGCTTTGCTCGGGCCGAGACCCAGTACTTC. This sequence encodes CASSFARAETQYF.

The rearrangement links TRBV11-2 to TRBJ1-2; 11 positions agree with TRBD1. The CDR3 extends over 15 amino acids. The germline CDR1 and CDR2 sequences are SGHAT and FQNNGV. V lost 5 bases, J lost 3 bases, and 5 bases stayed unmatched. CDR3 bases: TGTGCCAGCAGCACGGGACAGGGGGGAGACTATGGCTACACCTTC. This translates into CASSTGQGGDYGYTF.

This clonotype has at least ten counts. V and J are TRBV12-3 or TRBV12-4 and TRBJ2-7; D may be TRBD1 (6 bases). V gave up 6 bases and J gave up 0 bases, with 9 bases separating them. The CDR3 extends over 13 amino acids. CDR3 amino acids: CASSRDTSYEQYF. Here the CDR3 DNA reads TGTGCCAGCAGCAGGGACACCTCCTACGAGCAGTACTTC.